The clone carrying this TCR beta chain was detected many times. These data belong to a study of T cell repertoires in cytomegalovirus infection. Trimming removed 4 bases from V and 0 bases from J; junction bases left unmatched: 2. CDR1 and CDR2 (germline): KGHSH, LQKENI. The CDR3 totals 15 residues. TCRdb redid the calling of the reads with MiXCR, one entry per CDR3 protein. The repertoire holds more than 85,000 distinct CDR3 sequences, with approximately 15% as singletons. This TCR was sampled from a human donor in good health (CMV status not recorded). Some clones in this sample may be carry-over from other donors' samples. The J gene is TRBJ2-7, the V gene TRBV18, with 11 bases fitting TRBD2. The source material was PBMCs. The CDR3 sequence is CASSRGLADSYEQYF. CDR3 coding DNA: TGTGCCAGCTCACGGGGACTAGCGGACTCCTACGAGCAGTACTTC. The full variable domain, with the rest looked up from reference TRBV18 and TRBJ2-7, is NAGVMQNPRHLVRRRGQEARLRCSPMKGHSHVYWYRQLPEEGLKFMVYLQKENIIDESGMPKERFSAEFPKEGPSILRIQQVVRGDSAAYFCASSRGLADSYEQYFGPGTRLTVT.